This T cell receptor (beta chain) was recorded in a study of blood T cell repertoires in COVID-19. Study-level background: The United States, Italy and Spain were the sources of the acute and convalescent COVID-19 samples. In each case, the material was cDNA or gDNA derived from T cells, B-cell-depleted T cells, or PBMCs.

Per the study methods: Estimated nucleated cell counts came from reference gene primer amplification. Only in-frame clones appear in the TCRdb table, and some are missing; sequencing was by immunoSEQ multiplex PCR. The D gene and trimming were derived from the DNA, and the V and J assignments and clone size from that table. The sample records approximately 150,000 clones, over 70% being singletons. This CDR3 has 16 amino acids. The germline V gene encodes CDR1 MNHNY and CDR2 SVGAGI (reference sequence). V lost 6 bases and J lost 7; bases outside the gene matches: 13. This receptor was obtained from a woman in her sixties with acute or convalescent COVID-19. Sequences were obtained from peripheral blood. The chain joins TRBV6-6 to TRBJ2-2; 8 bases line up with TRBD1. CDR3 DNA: TGTGCCAGCAGCCCGACAGGGGTGGTGATCGGCGGGGAGCTGTTTTTT. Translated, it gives CASSPTGVVIGGELFF.